This TCR beta chain came from a study of shared T cell receptors in the human thymus. V lost 4 bases and J lost 3; bases outside the gene matches: 8. The germline V gene encodes CDR1 SEHNR and CDR2 FQNEAQ (reference sequence). This CDR3 contains 16 residues. TCRdb keeps only in-frame clones here, not all; method: immunoSEQ multiplex PCR. The data contain about 380,000 clones, 95% of them singletons. The origin of this receptor is a human donor. Specimen: thymocytes. This chain joins TRBV7-9 and TRBJ2-1; 8 nucleotides match TRBD2. The CDR3 protein is CASSSTGSGSYNEQFF. CDR3 nucleotide sequence: TGTGCCAGCAGCTCAACCGGGAGCGGGAGCTACAATGAGCAGTTCTTC.